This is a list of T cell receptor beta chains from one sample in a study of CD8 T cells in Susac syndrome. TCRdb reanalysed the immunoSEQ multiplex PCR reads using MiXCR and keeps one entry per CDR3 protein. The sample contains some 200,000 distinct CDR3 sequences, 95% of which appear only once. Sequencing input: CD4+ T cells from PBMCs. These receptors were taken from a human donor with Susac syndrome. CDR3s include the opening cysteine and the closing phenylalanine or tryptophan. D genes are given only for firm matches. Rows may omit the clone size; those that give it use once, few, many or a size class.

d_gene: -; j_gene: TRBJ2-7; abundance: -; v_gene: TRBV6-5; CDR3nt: TGTGCCAGCAGTTACTCGATGTCGGGTTACGAGCAGTACTTC; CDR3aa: CASSYSMSGYEQYF
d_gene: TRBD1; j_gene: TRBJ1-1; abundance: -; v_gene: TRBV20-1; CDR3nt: TGCAGTGCCCCCAGACAGGGGAGGGTCACTGAAGCTTTCTTT; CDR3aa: CSAPRQGRVTEAFF
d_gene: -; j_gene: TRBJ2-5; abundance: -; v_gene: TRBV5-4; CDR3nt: TGTGCCAGCAGCTTGTTACGACAGGCCCAAGAGACCCAGTACTTC; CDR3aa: CASSLLRQAQETQYF
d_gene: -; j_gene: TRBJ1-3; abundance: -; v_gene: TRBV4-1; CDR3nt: TGCGCCAGCAGCCCCATTTACTCTGGAAACACCATATATTTT; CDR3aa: CASSPIYSGNTIYF
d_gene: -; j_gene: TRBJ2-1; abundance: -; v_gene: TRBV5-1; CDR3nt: TGCGCCAGCAGCTCGGGACTCCTTGGCAATGAGCAGTTCTTC; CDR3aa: CASSSGLLGNEQFF
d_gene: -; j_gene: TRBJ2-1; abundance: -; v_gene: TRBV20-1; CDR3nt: TGCAGTGCCTCCTACACCAACAATGAGCAGTTCTTC; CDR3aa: CSASYTNNEQFF
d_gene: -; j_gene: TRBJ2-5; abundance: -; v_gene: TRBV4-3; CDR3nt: TGCGCCAGCAGCCAAGTCCAGGGAAACCAAGAGACCCAGTACTTC; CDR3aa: CASSQVQGNQETQYF
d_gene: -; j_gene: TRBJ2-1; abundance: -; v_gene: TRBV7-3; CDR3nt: TGTGCCAGCAGCTCACCGGTAGGGGTACCCTACAATGAGCAGTTCTTC; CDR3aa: CASSSPVGVPYNEQFF
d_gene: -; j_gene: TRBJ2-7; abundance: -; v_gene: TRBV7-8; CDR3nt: TGTGCCAGCAGCTTAGTAGGTTCCGAGCAGTACTTC; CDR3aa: CASSLVGSEQYF
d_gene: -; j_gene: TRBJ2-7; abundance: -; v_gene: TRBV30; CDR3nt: TGTGCCTGGAGGGGGCCATCCCGGGGCTCCTACGAGCAGTACTTC; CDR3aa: CAWRGPSRGSYEQYF
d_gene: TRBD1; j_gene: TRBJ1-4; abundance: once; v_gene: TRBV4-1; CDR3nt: TGCGCCAGCACCCGCGAACCGGGACAGCTTAATGAAAAACTGTTTTTT; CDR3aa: CASTREPGQLNEKLFF
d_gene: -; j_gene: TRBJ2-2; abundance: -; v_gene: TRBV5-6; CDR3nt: TGTGCCAGCAGCTCCACTAGGGCCACCGGGGAGCTGTTTTTT; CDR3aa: CASSSTRATGELFF
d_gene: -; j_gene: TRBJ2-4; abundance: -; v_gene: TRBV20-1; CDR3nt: TGCAGTGCTAGTTTGTACGGCGCCAAAAACATTCAGTACTTC; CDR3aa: CSASLYGAKNIQYF
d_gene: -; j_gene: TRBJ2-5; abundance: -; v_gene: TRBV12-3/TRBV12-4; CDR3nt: TGTGCCAGCAGTCCCTCTGGACTTTGGGGAGAGACCCAGTACTTC; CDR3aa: CASSPSGLWGETQYF
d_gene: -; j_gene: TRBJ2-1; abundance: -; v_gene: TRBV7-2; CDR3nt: TGTGCCAGCAGCTCCCCTTGGGCAGGGGATGGGAATGAGCAGTTCTTC; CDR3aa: CASSSPWAGDGNEQFF
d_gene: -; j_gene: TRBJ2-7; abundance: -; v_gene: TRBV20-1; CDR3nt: TGCAGTGCTAGACACAGGGAGTTGTACGAGCAGTACTTC; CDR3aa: CSARHRELYEQYF
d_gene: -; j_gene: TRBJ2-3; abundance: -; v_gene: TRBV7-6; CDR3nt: TGTGCCAGCAGCGACTTGCAATTCACAGATACGCAGTATTTT; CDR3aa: CASSDLQFTDTQYF
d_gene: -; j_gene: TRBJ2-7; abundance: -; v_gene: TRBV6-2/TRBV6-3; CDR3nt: TGTGCCAGCAGTTACTTCTACTCCTACGAGCAGTACTTC; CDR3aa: CASSYFYSYEQYF
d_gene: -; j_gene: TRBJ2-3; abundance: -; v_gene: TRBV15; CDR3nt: TGTGCCACCAGCAGAGATATGTTAGGAGGGTCTGATACGCAGTATTTT; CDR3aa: CATSRDMLGGSDTQYF
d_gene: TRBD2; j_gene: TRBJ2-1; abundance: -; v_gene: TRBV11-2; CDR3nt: TGTGCCAGCAGCTTAGATCTGGGCGGGGGGACCATCAATGAGCAGTTCTTC; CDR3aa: CASSLDLGGGTINEQFF
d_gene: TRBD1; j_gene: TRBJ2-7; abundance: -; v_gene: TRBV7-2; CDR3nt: TGTGCCAGCAGACAACCCGGGACAGGCTCCTACGAGCAGTACTTC; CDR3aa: CASRQPGTGSYEQYF
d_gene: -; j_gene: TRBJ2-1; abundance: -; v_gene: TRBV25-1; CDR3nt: TGTGCCAGTGGGGACTTTTCCTACAATGAGCAGTTCTTC; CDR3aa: CASGDFSYNEQFF
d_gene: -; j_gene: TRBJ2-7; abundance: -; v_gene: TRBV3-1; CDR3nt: TGTGCCAGCAGCCAAGGAACTAATAAATACGAGCAGTACTTC; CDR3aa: CASSQGTNKYEQYF
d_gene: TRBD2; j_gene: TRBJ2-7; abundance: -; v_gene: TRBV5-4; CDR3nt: TGTGCCAGCAGCGCAGCAACGGGACTAGCGGGGATCTCCTACGAGCAGTACTTC; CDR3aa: CASSAATGLAGISYEQYF
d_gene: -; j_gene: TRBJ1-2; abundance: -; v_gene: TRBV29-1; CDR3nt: TGCAGCGAAGATCGGGGCTACACCTTC; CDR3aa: CSEDRGYTF
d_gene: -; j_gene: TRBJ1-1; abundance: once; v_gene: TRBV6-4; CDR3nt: TGTGCCAGCAGCAGGGAGGAGTTCTCTGAAGCTTTCTTT; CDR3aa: CASSREEFSEAFF
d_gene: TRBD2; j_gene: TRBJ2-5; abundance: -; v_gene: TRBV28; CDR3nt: TGTGCCAGCAGAGCGGGGGCCCGGCCCGAGACCCAGTACTTC; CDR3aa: CASRAGARPETQYF
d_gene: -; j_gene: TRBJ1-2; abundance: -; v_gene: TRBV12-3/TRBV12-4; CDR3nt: TGTGCCAGCAGTTTATACAGTGCTAACTATGGCTACACCTTC; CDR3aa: CASSLYSANYGYTF
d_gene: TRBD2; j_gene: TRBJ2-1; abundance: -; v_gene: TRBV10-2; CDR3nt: TGCGCCAGCAGAGGACTAGCTCGGGACAATGAGCAGTTCTTC; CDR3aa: CASRGLARDNEQFF
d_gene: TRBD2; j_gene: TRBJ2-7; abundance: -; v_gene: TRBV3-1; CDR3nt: TGTGCCAGCAGCCTCTTTAGCGGGGGGCCCTACGAGCAGTACTTC; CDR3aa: CASSLFSGGPYEQYF
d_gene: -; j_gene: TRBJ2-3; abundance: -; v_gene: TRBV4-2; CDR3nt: TGTGCCAGCAGCCAAGAGGAAGCGGTTACAGATACGCAGTATTTT; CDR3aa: CASSQEEAVTDTQYF
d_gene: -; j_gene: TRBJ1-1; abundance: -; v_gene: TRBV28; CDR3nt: TGTGCCGTTTCCGAAGCCGGCAGGTTTGGCACTGAAGCTTTCTTT; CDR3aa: CAVSEAGRFGTEAFF
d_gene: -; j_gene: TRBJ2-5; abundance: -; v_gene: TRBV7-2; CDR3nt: TGTGCCAGCAGCAGAGAGGCTCAGACCCAGTACTTC; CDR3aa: CASSREAQTQYF
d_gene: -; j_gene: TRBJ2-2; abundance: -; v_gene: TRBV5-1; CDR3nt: TGCGCCAGCAGCTTGAGTCAGGGGACGAGCGGGGAGCTGTTTTTT; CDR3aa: CASSLSQGTSGELFF
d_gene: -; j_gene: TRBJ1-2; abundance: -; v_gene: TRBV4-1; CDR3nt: TGCGCCAGCAGCCAGGCAAACTATGGCTACACCTTC; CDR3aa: CASSQANYGYTF
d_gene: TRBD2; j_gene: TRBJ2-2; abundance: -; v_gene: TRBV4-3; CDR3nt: TGCGCCAGCAGACCGGGGGGAAAACACGGGGAGCTGTTTTTT; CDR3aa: CASRPGGKHGELFF
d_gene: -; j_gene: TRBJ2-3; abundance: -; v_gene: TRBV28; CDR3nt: TGTGCCAGCAACCGGCCTAGCACAGATACGCAGTATTTT; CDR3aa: CASNRPSTDTQYF
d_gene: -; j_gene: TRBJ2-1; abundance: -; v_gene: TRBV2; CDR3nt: TGTGCCAGCAGCGCTACCACAGGGAGTAGATGGTCCTACAATGAGCAGTTCTTC; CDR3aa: CASSATTGSRWSYNEQFF
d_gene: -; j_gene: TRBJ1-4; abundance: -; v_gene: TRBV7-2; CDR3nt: TGTGCCAGCAGCTTAGCTGGATGGAGTAATGAAAAACTGTTTTTT; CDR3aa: CASSLAGWSNEKLFF
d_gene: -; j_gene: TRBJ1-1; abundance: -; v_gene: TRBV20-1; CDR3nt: TGCAGTGCCTTGGCGTGGGGAAACACTGAAGCTTTCTTT; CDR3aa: CSALAWGNTEAFF
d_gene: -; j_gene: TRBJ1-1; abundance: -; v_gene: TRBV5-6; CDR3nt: TGTGCCAGCAGCGGGCGGGTGGTGGAAGCTTTCTTT; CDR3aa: CASSGRVVEAFF
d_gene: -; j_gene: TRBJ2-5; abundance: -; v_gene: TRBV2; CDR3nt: TGTGCCAGCAGTGATTGGATAGGGGAGACCCAGTACTTC; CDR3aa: CASSDWIGETQYF
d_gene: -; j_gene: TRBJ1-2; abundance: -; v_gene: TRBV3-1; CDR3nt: TGTGCCAGCAGCCACGGACAAGGAGGCTACACCTTC; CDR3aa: CASSHGQGGYTF
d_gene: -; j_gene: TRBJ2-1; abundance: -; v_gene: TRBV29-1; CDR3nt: TGCAGCGTTGATCTATCTTACAATGAGCAGTTCTTC; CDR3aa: CSVDLSYNEQFF
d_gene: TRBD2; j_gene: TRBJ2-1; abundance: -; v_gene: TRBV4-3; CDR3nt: TGCGCCAGCAGCCAAAGCGGCAAGCGGGGGAGGGACGAGCAGTTCTTC; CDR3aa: CASSQSGKRGRDEQFF
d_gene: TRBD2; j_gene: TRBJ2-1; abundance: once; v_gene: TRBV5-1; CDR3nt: TGCGCCAGCAGCTTGGATAGCGGGGGGGCGCGGGAGCAGTTCTTC; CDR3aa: CASSLDSGGAREQFF
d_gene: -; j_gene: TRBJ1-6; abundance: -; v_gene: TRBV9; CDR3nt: TGTGCCAGCAGCGTAGGGGGGAGATCACCCCTCCACTTT; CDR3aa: CASSVGGRSPLHF
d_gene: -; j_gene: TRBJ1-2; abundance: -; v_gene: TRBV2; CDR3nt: TGTGCCAGCAGTGAACCGGGGCTGCGTGGCTACACCTTC; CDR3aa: CASSEPGLRGYTF
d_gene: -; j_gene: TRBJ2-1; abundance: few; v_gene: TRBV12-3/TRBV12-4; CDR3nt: TGTGCCAGCAGTTTAGGGACCTACAATGAGCAGTTCTTC; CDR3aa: CASSLGTYNEQFF
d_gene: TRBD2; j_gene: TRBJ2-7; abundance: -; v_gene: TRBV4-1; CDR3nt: TGCGCCAGCAGCCAAGATACTAGCGGGGGGACCACGTTTTCCTACGAGCAGTACTTC; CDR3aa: CASSQDTSGGTTFSYEQYF
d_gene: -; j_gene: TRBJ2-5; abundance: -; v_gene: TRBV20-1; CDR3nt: TGCAGTGCTAGACTTGGAGGGAAGGAGACCCAGTACTTC; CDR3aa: CSARLGGKETQYF
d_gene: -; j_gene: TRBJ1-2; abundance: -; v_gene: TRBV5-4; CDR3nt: TGTGCCAGCAGCTTGATTAAGAGGCAGGTCGGTGACTATGGCTACACCTTC; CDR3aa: CASSLIKRQVGDYGYTF
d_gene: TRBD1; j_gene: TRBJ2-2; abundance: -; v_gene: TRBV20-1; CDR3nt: TGCAGTGCTAGCCGGGACAGGGCCACCGGGGAGCTGTTTTTT; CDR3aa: CSASRDRATGELFF
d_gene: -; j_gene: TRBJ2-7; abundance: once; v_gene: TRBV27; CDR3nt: TGTGCCAGCAGTTTTTCCATTGGTCCCTACGAGCAGTACTTC; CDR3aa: CASSFSIGPYEQYF
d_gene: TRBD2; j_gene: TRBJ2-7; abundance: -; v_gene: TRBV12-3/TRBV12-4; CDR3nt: TGTGCCAGCAGTCCCAGCGGGGATGGCGAGCAGTACTTC; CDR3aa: CASSPSGDGEQYF
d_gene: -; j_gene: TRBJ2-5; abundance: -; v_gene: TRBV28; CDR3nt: TGTGCCAGCAGAGAAGGGGCAGGGGTGCGGGAGACCCAGTACTTC; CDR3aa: CASREGAGVRETQYF
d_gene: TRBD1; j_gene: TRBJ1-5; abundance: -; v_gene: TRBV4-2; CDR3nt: TGTGCCAGCAGCCAAGTGGGACAGCGGCTTAATCAGCCCCAGCATTTT; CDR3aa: CASSQVGQRLNQPQHF
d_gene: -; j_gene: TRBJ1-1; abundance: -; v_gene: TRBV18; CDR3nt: TGTGCCAGCAGCGAGACAATGAACACTGAAGCTTTCTTT; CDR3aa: CASSETMNTEAFF